These 24 T cell receptor beta chains were all obtained from the same sample, sequenced in a study of CD8 T cells in ankylosing spondylitis. TCRdb fed the 5' RACE reads into MiXCR, producing one record per CDR3 protein. There are some 100,000 distinct CDR3 sequences in the sample; over 6.5% occur only once, and 9.5% to 10% lies in the top ten. Input material: blood, either unsorted or a sorted T cell fraction (not recorded which). The receptors were sampled from a male donor with ankylosing spondylitis or in good health (not recorded which).

This clonotype occurred many times. This chain connects TRBV7-3 to TRBJ2-2; D is uncertain. This CDR3 has 12 residues. The germline V gene encodes CDR1 SGHTA and CDR2 FQGTGA. Trimming stripped 5 bases from V and 7 bases from J, with 8 bases between. Here the CDR3 DNA reads TGTGCCAGCAGCCCCTACCACGGGGAGCTGTTTTTT. Amino acids: CASSPYHGELFF.

This clonotype was observed many times. CDR3 bases: TGTGCCAGCAGCTTGGCGGGACAAATGAACAATGAGCAGTTCTTC. Protein sequence: CASSLAGQMNNEQFF. The chain links TRBV7-2 to TRBJ2-1; D may be TRBD1 or TRBD2 (6 bases each). In germline, CDR1 is SGHTA, CDR2 FQGNSA. The ends were cut back, 3 bases at V and 5 bases at J, with 14 bases in the middle. The CDR3 totals 15 residues.

This clonotype was seen at least ten times. The V call is TRBV10-3, the J call TRBJ1-1, with TRBD1 matching over 9 bases. V was pared by 8 bases and J by 4 bases, with 14 bases of the junction left unmatched. The length of the CDR3 is 16 residues. The germline V gene has CDR1 ENHRY and CDR2 SYGVKD. CDR3: CAIASPGQGWGTEAFF. CDR3 sequence (DNA): TGTGCCATCGCATCCCCGGGACAGGGATGGGGCACTGAAGCTTTCTTT.

This clonotype was seen more than once but under ten times. This CDR3 reads CASNPSGNSYNEQFF. In nucleotides, the CDR3 is TGTGCCAGCAATCCAAGCGGAAATTCCTACAATGAGCAGTTCTTC. V gene TRBV12-3 or TRBV12-4 combines with J gene TRBJ2-1; possible D gene TRBD2, 5 bases. This CDR3 spans 15 amino acids. The ends were cut back, 7 bases at V and 1 base at J, with 14 bases in the middle.

This clonotype appeared many times. The chain is built from TRBV12-3 or TRBV12-4 and TRBJ2-7; D not resolved. V was shortened by 3 bases and J by 5 bases, with 8 bases between the two germline ends. This CDR3 has 12 amino acids. CDR3 sequence reads: CASSFWGNEQYF. CDR3 DNA: TGTGCCAGCAGTTTCTGGGGAAACGAGCAGTACTTC.

This clonotype came up many times. The rearrangement uses TRBV21-1 and TRBJ1-5; TRBD1 was called by the table and not checked on the DNA. TRBV21-1 is tagged as a pseudogene. The CDR3 spans 14 residues. CDR3 in DNA: TGTGCCAGCAACCCCTTATCGGGTAATCAGCCCCAGCATTTT. This sequence encodes CASNPLSGNQPQHF.

This clonotype was seen ten or more times. This chain joins TRBV19 and TRBJ2-2, with D tentatively TRBD2 (5 bases). The CDR3 is made up of 15 amino acids. Germline CDR1 is LNHDA and CDR2 is SQIVND (reference sequence). The V end was cut by 6 bases, the J end by 2 bases, with 13 bases between. The CDR3 protein is CASSSGGFNTGELFF. CDR3 nucleotide sequence: TGTGCCAGTAGCAGCGGTGGGTTTAACACCGGGGAGCTGTTTTTT.

V and J are TRBV7-8 and TRBJ2-1, with 7 positions matching TRBD2. The CDR3 loop spans 15 amino acids. The junction had 4 bases not matched to a gene; V was cut back by 5 bases and J by 0 bases. Germline CDR1 is SGHVS and CDR2 is FQNEAQ. CDR3 sequence (DNA): TGTGCCAGCAGCCCTCGGGACTACTCCTACAATGAGCAGTTCTTC. It codes for CASSPRDYSYNEQFF.

This clonotype came up once. This chain connects TRBV20-1 to TRBJ1-6; 8 bases are shared with TRBD1. Trimming removed 1 base from V and 10 bases from J; junction bases left unmatched: 12. This CDR3 is built from 16 residues. Germline-derived CDR1 and CDR2 are DFQATT and SNEGSKA (reference sequence). The CDR3 DNA reads as TGCAGTGCTAGAGGAGAGATGGGACAGGTGATGTCACCCCTCCACTTT. Amino acid sequence: CSARGEMGQVMSPLHF.

The J gene is TRBJ2-7, the V gene TRBV25-1; 7 positions agree with TRBD1. V trimming: 5 bases; J trimming: 3 bases; junction bases outside the gene matches: 7. The CDR3 spans 14 residues. Looked up from germline, CDR1 is MGHDK and CDR2 is SYGVNS. The CDR3 sequence: CASSRGQILYEQYF. CDR3 nucleotide sequence: TGTGCCAGCAGTCGGGGACAGATCCTCTACGAGCAGTACTTC.

This clonotype was counted many times. The V gene is TRBV14, the J gene TRBJ2-5, with unresolved D. The CDR3 has 14 residues. Trimming took 5 bases from V and 2 from J, leaving 12 bases between them. The germline V gene encodes CDR1 SGHDN and CDR2 FVKESK. CDR3 coding DNA: TGTGCCAGCAGCGTCCTTCTAGGGCAAGAGACCCAGTACTTC. Translating it yields CASSVLLGQETQYF.

This sequence joins TRBV7-2 and TRBJ1-3; no reliable D call. V was trimmed by 5 bases and J by 0 bases, leaving 8 bases between them. Germline V gene data show CDR1 as SGHTA and CDR2 as FQGNSA. This CDR3 has 14 amino acids. CDR3 sequence reads: CASSATSSGNTIYF. The CDR3 DNA sequence: TGTGCCAGCAGCGCCACAAGCTCTGGAAACACCATATATTTT.

This clonotype was recorded many times. This chain links TRBV20-1 with TRBJ1-3; D unresolved. Trimming shortened V by 1 base and J by 0 bases, and 7 bases separated the two germline ends. In germline, CDR1 is DFQATT, CDR2 SNEGSKA (reference sequence). The CDR3 totals 14 residues. CDR3 region: CSARGADSGNTIYF. In DNA form, the CDR3 reads TGCAGTGCTAGAGGGGCTGACTCTGGAAACACCATATATTTT.

This clonotype was observed at least ten times. The gene calls are TRBV12-3 or TRBV12-4 and TRBJ2-2; 8 bases are shared with TRBD1. The CDR3 extends over 14 amino acids. With 5 bases clipped from V and 6 bases from J, the junction kept 5 bases outside the gene matches. The CDR3 nucleotides are TGTGCCAGCAGTGGGGACAGGTCCCCCGGGGAGCTGTTTTTT. This sequence encodes CASSGDRSPGELFF.

This clonotype occurred many times. The rearrangement links TRBV27 to TRBJ2-6, with D possibly TRBD1 on 5 matching bases. V gave up 2 bases and J gave up 8 bases, with 7 bases separating them. The V gene's germline CDR1 is MNHEY and CDR2 SMNVEV (reference sequence). CDR3 size: 13 residues. DNA for the CDR3: TGTGCCAGCAGTTTACAGGGTACCAACGTCCTGACTTTC. Its protein product is CASSLQGTNVLTF.

The chain employs TRBV4-1 and TRBJ2-2; D gene uncertain. CDR1 is MGHRA, CDR2 YSYEKL, per germline. There are 14 residues in the CDR3. V dropped 3 bases and J dropped 2 bases, with 7 bases sitting between them. Written as DNA, the CDR3 is TGCGCCAGCAGCCACCGGAGAAACACCGGGGAGCTGTTTTTT. As protein: CASSHRRNTGELFF.

This clonotype has at least ten counts. The J gene is TRBJ1-2, the V gene TRBV12-3 or TRBV12-4; tentatively, D is TRBD1 (5 bases). Trimming removed 4 bases from V and 5 bases from J, with 8 bases in between. There are 12 residues in the CDR3. CDR3 in amino acids: CASSSTAYGYTF. CDR3 sequence (DNA): TGTGCCAGCAGTTCGACAGCGTATGGCTACACCTTC.

This clonotype has at least ten counts. V gene TRBV24-1 combines with J gene TRBJ2-2; D possibly corresponds to TRBD2 (5 bases). Germline V gene data show CDR1 as KGHDR and CDR2 as SFDVKD. The V end lost 2 bases, the J end lost 3 bases, and 9 bases lay between the germline ends. The CDR3 is made up of 15 amino acids. The CDR3 region has the DNA TGTGCCACCAGTGATTCCGGGCGGGACACCGGGGAGCTGTTTTTT. Its translation is CATSDSGRDTGELFF.

This clonotype was observed at least ten times. The V gene is TRBV29-1, the J gene TRBJ1-1; D is uncertain. Trimming removed 4 bases from V and 5 bases from J, with 8 bases in between. This CDR3 region has 11 residues. CDR1 SQVTM and CDR2 ANQGSEA come from the germline V gene. CDR3 amino acids: CSVGAGTEAFF. In DNA form, the CDR3 reads TGCAGCGTTGGCGCCGGGACTGAAGCTTTCTTT.

In this sample, this clonotype turned up many times. The chain couples TRBV20-1 to TRBJ2-7; 10 bases agree with TRBD1. Losses at the gene ends were 6 bases for V and 4 bases for J; bases not matched to a gene: 6. The germline V gene has CDR1 DFQATT and CDR2 SNEGSKA (reference sequence). This CDR3 has 13 residues. The CDR3 DNA sequence: TGCAGTGCCGGGGGGACAGGGGATTACGAGCAGTACTTC. This codes for CSAGGTGDYEQYF.

This clonotype was found a few times. The chain joins TRBV7-2 to TRBJ2-1, with D uncertain. This CDR3 has 15 residues. Trimming left V 6 bases short and J 5 bases short, with 17 bases between. Germline V gene lookup returns CDR1 SGHTA and CDR2 FQGNSA. The CDR3 reads CASRPWVGTNNEQFF. The CDR3 coding sequence is TGTGCCAGCAGACCATGGGTGGGAACTAACAATGAGCAGTTCTTC.

This clonotype was observed many times. J is TRBJ1-1 and V is TRBV7-9, with 7 bases matching TRBD1. The germline gives CDR1 SEHNR, CDR2 FQNEAQ (reference sequence). The junction had 6 bases not matched to a gene; V was cut back by 5 bases and J by 0 bases. This CDR3 is built from 15 residues. In nucleotides, the CDR3 is TGTGCCAGCAGCGCTCGGACAGGATTGAACACTGAAGCTTTCTTT. Its translation: CASSARTGLNTEAFF.

This clonotype has a count of ten or more. The genes are TRBV18 and TRBJ2-3, with 10 bases identical to TRBD1. V shed 3 bases and J 4 bases; nucleotides not matched to a gene: 4. Germline V gene sequence: CDR1 KGHSH, CDR2 LQKENI. The CDR3 runs to 15 residues. The CDR3 sequence: CASSPPGQGSDTQYF. DNA of the CDR3: TGTGCCAGCTCACCCCCGGGACAGGGGTCAGATACGCAGTATTTT.

This clonotype was recorded many times. The rearrangement uses TRBV5-1 and TRBJ2-1; TRBD1 agrees at 12 bases. This CDR3 is built from 17 residues. In germline, CDR1 is SGHRS, CDR2 YFSETQ. J was trimmed by 0 bases and V by 3 bases; bases with no gene match: 4. The CDR3 sequence: CASSWDRGLSSYNEQFF. The CDR3 nucleotides read TGCGCCAGCAGCTGGGACAGGGGGCTCAGCTCCTACAATGAGCAGTTCTTC.